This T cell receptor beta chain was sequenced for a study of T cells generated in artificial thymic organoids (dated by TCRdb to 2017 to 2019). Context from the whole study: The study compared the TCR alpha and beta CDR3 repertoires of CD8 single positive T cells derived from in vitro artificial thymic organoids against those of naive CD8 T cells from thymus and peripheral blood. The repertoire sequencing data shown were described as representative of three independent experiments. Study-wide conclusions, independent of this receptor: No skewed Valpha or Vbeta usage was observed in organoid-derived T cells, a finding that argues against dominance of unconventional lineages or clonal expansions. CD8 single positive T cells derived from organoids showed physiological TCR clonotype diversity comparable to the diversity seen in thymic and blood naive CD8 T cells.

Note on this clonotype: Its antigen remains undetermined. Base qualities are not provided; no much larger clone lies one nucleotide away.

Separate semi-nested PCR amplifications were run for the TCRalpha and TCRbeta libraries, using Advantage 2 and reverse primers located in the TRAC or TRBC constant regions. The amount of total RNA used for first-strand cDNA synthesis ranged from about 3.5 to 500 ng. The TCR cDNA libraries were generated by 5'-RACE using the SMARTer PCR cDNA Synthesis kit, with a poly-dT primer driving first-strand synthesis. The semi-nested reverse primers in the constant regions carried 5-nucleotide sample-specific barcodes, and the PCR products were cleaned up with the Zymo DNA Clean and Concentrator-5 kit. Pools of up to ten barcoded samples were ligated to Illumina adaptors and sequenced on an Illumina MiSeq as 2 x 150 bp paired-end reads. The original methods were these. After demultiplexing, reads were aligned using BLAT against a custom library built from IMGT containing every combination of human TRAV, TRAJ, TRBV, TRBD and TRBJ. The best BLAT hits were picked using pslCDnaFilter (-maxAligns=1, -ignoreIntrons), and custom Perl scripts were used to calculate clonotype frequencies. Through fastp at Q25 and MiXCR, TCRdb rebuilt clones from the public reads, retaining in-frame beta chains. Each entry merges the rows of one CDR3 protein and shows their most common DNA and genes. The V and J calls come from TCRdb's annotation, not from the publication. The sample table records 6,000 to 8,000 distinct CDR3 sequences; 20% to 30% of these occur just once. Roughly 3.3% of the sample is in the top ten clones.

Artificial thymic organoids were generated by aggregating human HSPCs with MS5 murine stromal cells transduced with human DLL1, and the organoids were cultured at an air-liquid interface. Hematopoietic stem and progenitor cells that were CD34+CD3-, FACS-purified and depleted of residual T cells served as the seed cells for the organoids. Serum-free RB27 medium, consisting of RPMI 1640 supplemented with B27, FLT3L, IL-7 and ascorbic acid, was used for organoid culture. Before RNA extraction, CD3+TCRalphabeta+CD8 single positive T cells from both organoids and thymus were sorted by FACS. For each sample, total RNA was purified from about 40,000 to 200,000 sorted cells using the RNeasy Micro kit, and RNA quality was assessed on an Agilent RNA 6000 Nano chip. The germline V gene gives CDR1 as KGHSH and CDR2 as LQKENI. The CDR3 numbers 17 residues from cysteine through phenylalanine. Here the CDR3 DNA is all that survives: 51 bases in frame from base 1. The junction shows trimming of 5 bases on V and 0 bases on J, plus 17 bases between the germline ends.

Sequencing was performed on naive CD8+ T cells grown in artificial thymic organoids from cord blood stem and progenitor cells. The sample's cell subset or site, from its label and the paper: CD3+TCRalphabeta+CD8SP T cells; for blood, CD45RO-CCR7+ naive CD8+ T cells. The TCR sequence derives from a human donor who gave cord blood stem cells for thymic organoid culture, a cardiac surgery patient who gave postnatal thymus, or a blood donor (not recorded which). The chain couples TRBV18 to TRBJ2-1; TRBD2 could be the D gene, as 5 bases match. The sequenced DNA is TGTGCCAGCTCAACGACTCGCGGGTCCTGCTCCTACAATGAGCAGTTCTTC. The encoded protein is CASSTTRGSCSYNEQFF.